The 22 T cell receptor beta chains listed next were all sequenced from one sample in a study of shared clonotypes between healthy human individuals. Generated by immunoSEQ multiplex PCR, the TCRdb table keeps only in-frame clones and is missing some. In the table there are 780,000 or so clones, 55% to 80% of which are singletons. Source material: memory CD4+ T cells sorted from blood. The subset: CD45RA-negative fraction. The receptors originated from a woman between 25 and 40 years old in good health.

The chain is built from TRBV10-1 and TRBJ2-7; tentative D call: TRBD2 (6 bases). CDR3 size: 15 residues. Germline values: CDR1 WNHNN, CDR2 SYGVQD (reference sequence). V dropped 0 bases and J dropped 2 bases, with 11 bases sitting between them. The CDR3 loop reads CASSESTRGTYEQYF. DNA for the CDR3: TGCGCCAGCAGTGAGTCTACGCGGGGTACCTACGAGCAGTACTTC.

The DNA of the CDR3 is TGTGCCAGCACCGGGTTCAGGGAACGTACCACTCTGAACACTGAAGCTTTCTTT. This codes for CASTGFRERTTLNTEAFF. The chain uses TRBV2 and TRBJ1-1, with D possibly being TRBD1 (5 bases). This CDR3 comprises 18 residues. Trimming left V 7 bases short and J 0 bases short, with 24 bases between. Germline V gene data show CDR1 as SNHLY and CDR2 as FYNNEI. Supplemented by reference TRBV2 and TRBJ1-1, the full variable domain reads EPEVTQTPSHQVTQMGQEVILRCVPISNHLYFYWYRQILGQKVEFLVSFYNNEISEKSEIFDDQFSVERPDGSNFTLKIRSTKLEDSAMYFCASTGFRERTTLNTEAFFGQGTRLTVV.

The chain joins TRBV7-2 to TRBJ2-1; 12 nucleotides agree with TRBD2. The V segment lost 1 base and the J segment 8 bases; nucleotides outside the gene matches: 6. Germline V gene lookup returns CDR1 SGHTA and CDR2 FQGNSA. CDR3 length: 16 residues. CDR3 DNA: TGTGCCAGCAGCTTAGGGGCTAGCGGGAGGGCCGATGAGCAGTTCTTC. This translates into CASSLGASGRADEQFF.

The J gene is TRBJ1-5, the V gene TRBV19; TRBD1 might be the D (5 bases). The CDR3 has 13 amino acids. The germline V gene encodes CDR1 LNHDA and CDR2 SQIVND (reference sequence). Trimming left V 8 bases short and J 5 bases short, with 13 bases between. CDR3 sequence reads: CASAVRAYQPQHF. CDR3 coding DNA: TGTGCCAGTGCCGTCAGGGCTTATCAGCCCCAGCATTTT.

Worth noting for this clone: The same CDR3 is also encoded by other DNA sequences in this sample. The chain recombines TRBV14 with TRBJ1-1, with D possibly matching TRBD1 (6 bases). Germline-derived CDR1 and CDR2 are SGHDN and FVKESK. V lost 3 bases to trimming and J lost 3 bases, with 8 bases between them. The CDR3 contains 13 residues. CDR3 sequence reads: CASSQHRDTEAFF. The DNA for the CDR3 is TGTGCCAGCAGCCAGCACAGGGACACTGAAGCTTTCTTT.

The chain uses TRBV19 and TRBJ1-2; the match to TRBD1 covers 8 bases. The length of the CDR3 is 13 residues. V was pared by 6 bases and J by 3 bases, with 3 bases of the junction left unmatched. In germline, CDR1 is LNHDA, CDR2 SQIVND (reference sequence). The chain's CDR3 is CASRMTGDYGYTF. CDR3 nucleotides: TGTGCCAGTAGGATGACAGGGGACTATGGCTACACCTTC.

V usage is TRBV27 and J usage is TRBJ2-6; D unclear. The germline gives CDR1 MNHEY, CDR2 SMNVEV (reference sequence). Trimming shortened V by 2 bases and J by 0 bases, and 5 bases separated the two germline ends. The CDR3 loop spans 15 amino acids. The CDR3 coding sequence is TGTGCCAGCAGTTTAGGCCACTCTGGGGCCAACGTCCTGACTTTC. Its translation: CASSLGHSGANVLTF.

About this clone: A much larger clone sits a single nucleotide away, making a read error possible. Other nucleotide sequences from this sample produce the same CDR3. This chain joins TRBV5-1 and TRBJ1-3; 7 bases map to TRBD1. The germline CDR1 and CDR2 sequences are SGHRS and YFSETQ. Germline trimming cut 3 bases from V and 4 bases from J; bases unmatched to any gene: 4. CDR3 length: 14 residues. CDR3 residues: CASSSGTEGNTIYF. The CDR3 DNA is TGCGCCAGCAGCTCGGGGACAGAAGGAAACACCATATATTTT.

The rearrangement joins TRBV18 to TRBJ2-1; D gene unclear. The germline gives CDR1 KGHSH, CDR2 LQKENI. Trimming removed 4 bases at V and 5 bases at J, with 9 bases between. This CDR3 region has 13 residues. The CDR3 coding sequence is TGTGCCAGCTCACGGGAAGACGACAATGAGCAGTTCTTC. Translation gives CASSREDDNEQFF.

The chain couples TRBV19 to TRBJ1-4; 8 positions match TRBD1. CDR1 and CDR2 (germline): LNHDA, SQIVND (reference sequence). Trimming at V came to 6 bases and at J to 4 bases, leaving 10 bases not matched to a gene. CDR3 length: 16 residues. The CDR3 sequence: CASSRDRWLLNEKLFF. The CDR3 DNA reads TGTGCCAGTAGCCGGGACAGGTGGCTCCTTAATGAAAAACTGTTTTTT.

The chain uses TRBV10-1 and TRBJ2-6; 8 bases are a match to TRBD1. The germline gives CDR1 WNHNN, CDR2 SYGVQD (reference sequence). This CDR3 spans 16 amino acids. V trimming: 3 bases; J trimming: 0 bases; junction bases outside the gene matches: 1. The CDR3 DNA reads as TGCGCCAGCAGTGATACAGGGGGCTCTGGGGCCAACGTCCTGACTTTC. Translating it yields CASSDTGGSGANVLTF.

CDR3 in amino acids: CAISSLRGSYEQYF. In DNA form, the CDR3 reads TGTGCCATCAGTTCCCTTAGGGGTTCCTACGAGCAGTACTTC. The chain recombines TRBV10-3 with TRBJ2-7, with D maybe TRBD1 (5 bases). CDR3 length: 14 amino acids. Germline V gene data show CDR1 as ENHRY and CDR2 as SYGVKD. Trimming removed 5 bases at V and 1 base at J, with 12 bases between.

J is TRBJ2-2 and V is TRBV2; D may be TRBD1 (5 bases). CDR1 is SNHLY, CDR2 FYNNEI, per germline. The V gene lost 7 bases and the J gene lost 8 bases, with 14 bases spanning the gap. The length of the CDR3 is 13 residues. The CDR3 loop reads CASTTLGAGELFF. The CDR3 bases are TGTGCCAGCACGACCCTTGGGGCGGGGGAGCTGTTTTTT.

This chain connects TRBV19 to TRBJ2-7, with D possibly being TRBD2 (6 bases). In germline, CDR1 is LNHDA, CDR2 SQIVND (reference sequence). Trimming removed 3 bases at V and 2 bases at J, with 11 bases between. The CDR3 runs to 14 residues. The CDR3 DNA reads as TGTGCCAGTAGTATGGTGGGGGGAACCTACGAGCAGTACTTC. This sequence encodes CASSMVGGTYEQYF.

The table lists this clone with a count of one. Additional DNA sequences in this sample encode the identical CDR3. The chain uses TRBV5-1 and TRBJ1-1; D ambiguous. The germline CDR1 and CDR2 sequences are SGHRS and YFSETQ. The CDR3 runs to 11 residues. Between the trimmed V and J ends, which lost 5 bases and 2 bases, there was a span of 4 bases. The CDR3 here is CASSLNTEAFF. The DNA of the CDR3 is TGCGCCAGCAGTTTAAACACTGAAGCTTTCTTT.

The gene calls are TRBV7-2 and TRBJ1-2, with D hard to call. This CDR3 spans 13 amino acids. V gave up 1 base and J gave up 4 bases, with 7 bases separating them. CDR1 is SGHTA and CDR2 is FQGNSA in the germline V gene. This chain's CDR3 is CASSLDSPYGYTF. CDR3 nucleotides: TGTGCCAGCAGCTTAGATTCCCCCTATGGCTACACCTTC.

This clone was detected a few times. The V and J genes are TRBV19 and TRBJ1-5; 10 bases fit TRBD1. This CDR3 is 15 amino acids long. The germline CDR1 and CDR2 sequences are LNHDA and SQIVND (reference sequence). Trimming cost V 6 bases and J 3 bases; bases outside gene matches: 5. The DNA for the CDR3 is TGTGCCAGTAGCCGGGACAGGGGAGACAATCAGCCCCAGCATTTT. Amino acids: CASSRDRGDNQPQHF.

The V and J genes are TRBV6-4 and TRBJ1-3; the D is unclear. The CDR3 is 14 residues long. CDR1 MRHNA and CDR2 SNTAGT come from the germline V gene. V gave up 1 base and J gave up 0 bases, with 4 bases separating them. As DNA, the CDR3 is TGTGCCAGCAGTGACTTGTACTCTGGAAACACCATATATTTT. Its translation: CASSDLYSGNTIYF.

This chain connects TRBV5-1 to TRBJ1-3, with TRBD1 identical over 8 bases. V shed 4 bases and J 4 bases; nucleotides not matched to a gene: 7. Germline CDR1 is SGHRS and CDR2 is YFSETQ. This CDR3 spans 15 amino acids. CDR3 nucleotide sequence: TGCGCCAGCAGCCTACGCAGGGGGCCAGGAAACACCATATATTTT. This encodes CASSLRRGPGNTIYF.

The chain employs TRBV19 and TRBJ1-5; D is perhaps TRBD1 (6 bases). The germline V gene has CDR1 LNHDA and CDR2 SQIVND (reference sequence). Between the trimmed V and J ends, which lost 11 bases and 3 bases, there was a span of 14 bases. There are 13 residues in the CDR3. CDR3 sequence (DNA): TGTGCCCGACAGGACGGATTCAATCAGCCCCAGCATTTT. Translated: CARQDGFNQPQHF.

This clone was observed a single time. J is TRBJ2-5 and V is TRBV4-2, with 10 bases lining up with TRBD2. V shed 5 bases, J shed 5 bases, and the junction held 5 bases outside the gene matches. Germline V lookup: CDR1 LGHNA, CDR2 YNFKEQ. The CDR3 contains 14 residues. The CDR3, as DNA: TGTGCCAGCAGCGCGGGACTAGCGCTGGAGACCCAGTACTTC. It is translated as CASSAGLALETQYF.

This clone was seen only a few times. The V and J genes are TRBV28 and TRBJ1-4; D gene unclear. Germline V gives CDR1 MDHEN, CDR2 SYDVKM. The length of the CDR3 is 18 residues. Trimming cost V 1 base and J 0 bases, with 15 bases left between them. The CDR3 coding sequence is TGTGCCAGCAGTTTATATGGGCCTCCATTTGCAACTAATGAAAAACTGTTTTTT. Its translation is CASSLYGPPFATNEKLFF.